The present TCR beta chain was sequenced within a study of blood T cell repertoires in COVID-19 (dated by TCRdb to 2020 to 2022). In terms of the full investigation: Samples covering the acute and convalescent phases of COVID-19 were provided by collaborators in the United States, Italy and Spain. The material from the prospective study consisted of cDNA or gDNA derived from T cells, B-cell-depleted T cells, or PBMCs. The dataset comprised deeply sampled blood TCRbeta repertoires from subjects exposed to, actively infected with, or recovered from COVID-19. The repertoires were released in a freely available public database meant as a resource for research on the immune response to SARS-CoV-2. The samples were drawn from the first 160 participants of the ongoing ImmuneRACE study and from about 1,200 subjects provided by 6 global collaborators. The sample metadata nearly always contained a de-identified subject ID, COVID-19 status, age in years and sex. Where available, HLA class I and class II types were taken from metadata supplied by the sample provider and were not determined by assay-based typing. Here is what the overall study found, with its caveats: The quantity of clinical and demographic metadata differed by source and by participant and was supplied without curation.

TCRbeta CDR3 regions were amplified from genomic DNA using the immunoSEQ Assay, a bias-controlled multiplex PCR. The original pipeline was this. Within the assay, amplification of reference gene primers was used to estimate how many nucleated cells each sample contained. Sequence reads were collapsed and filtered to measure the absolute abundance of every unique TCRbeta CDR3 rearrangement. Productive Simpson clonality was computed per sample as the square root of Simpson's diversity index over productive rearrangements. The immuneACCESS repertoire file appears here via TCRdb, limited to in-frame rearrangements. These files lack a portion of the clones; in checked studies, under half of the deficit traces to unresolved V genes, and the cause of the others is not known. V and J calls plus clone size are reproduced from that table; the DNA served to infer D and trimming. The sample yields approximately 280,000 clones; roughly 85% were counted once. 2% to 3% of the sample is in the top ten clones.

Via the germline V gene (reference sequence), CDR1 is LNHDA and CDR2 SQIVND. Here V drops 9 bases and J drops 4 bases, and the junction holds 9 bases not matched to any gene. Measured from the cysteine to the phenylalanine, the CDR3 is 15 residues long. The kept DNA is CDR3 alone, 45 bases in frame from the first base. This clone was counted a few times. Its target antigen remains unknown. No qualities accompany the bases; no much larger clone lies one base away. Enrolling through a virtual design, the prospective study's participants ranged in age from roughly 18 to 90 years and lived across some 23 United States geographic areas. Cohort assignment in the prospective study relied on participant-reported clinical history from a screening survey and a study questionnaire. ImmuneRACE Cohort 3 recovered participants were defined by two consecutive negative NP/OP PCR tests, healthcare professional clearance, or symptom resolution. Mobile phlebotomists in the prospective study collected whole blood, serum and a nasopharyngeal or oropharyngeal swab from every participant. Additional blood draws and questionnaires over a 2-month period could optionally be provided by prospective study participants. Blood samples from the prospective study were shipped frozen or at room temperature prior to DNA extraction.

The sequence is built from TRBV19 and TRBJ2-2; TRBD1 aligns with 9 central bases. This receptor was identified in a woman between 50 and 59 years old who had recovered from COVID-19. The specimen was PBMCs or T cells enriched from blood (not recorded which). The CDR3 in this case is CASSLGQGSTGELFF. Read as DNA, the sequence is TGTGCCAGCTCACTGGGACAGGGTTCCACCGGGGAGCTGTTTTTT. Reference TRBV19 and TRBJ2-2 genes cover what lies past the CDR3, so the full variable domain is DGGITQSPKYLFRKEGQNVTLSCEQNLNHDAMYWYRQDPGQGLRLIYYSQIVNDFQKGDIAEGYSVSREKKESFPLTVTSAQKNPTAFYLCASSLGQGSTGELFFGEGSRLTVL.